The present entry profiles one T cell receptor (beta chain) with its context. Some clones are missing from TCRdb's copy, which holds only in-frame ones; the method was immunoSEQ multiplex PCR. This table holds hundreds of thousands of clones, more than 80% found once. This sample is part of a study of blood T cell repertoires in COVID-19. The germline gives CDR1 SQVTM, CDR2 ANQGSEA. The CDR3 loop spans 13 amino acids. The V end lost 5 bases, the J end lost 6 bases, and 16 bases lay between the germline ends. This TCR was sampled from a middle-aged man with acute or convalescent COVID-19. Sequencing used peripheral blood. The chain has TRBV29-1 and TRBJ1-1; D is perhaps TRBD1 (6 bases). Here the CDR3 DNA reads TGCAGCGTTCGTGGACAGCTTTTACCTGAAGCTTTCTTT. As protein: CSVRGQLLPEAFF. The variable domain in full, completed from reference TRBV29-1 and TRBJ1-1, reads SAVISQKPSRDICQRGTSLTIQCQVDSQVTMMFWYRQQPGQSLTLIATANQGSEATYESGFVIDKFPISRPNLTFSTLTVSNMSPEDSSIYLCSVRGQLLPEAFFGQGTRLTVV.